This entry features one TCR beta chain sequence. Its antigen is as yet unknown. The data belong to a study of OX40 agonist ivuxolimab in advanced cancers. At the level of the study: Anti-PD-1, anti-PD-L1 or anti-CTLA-4 therapy given earlier was allowed, and around 40% had some.

Data came from immunoSEQ multiplex PCR; TCRdb stores just in-frame clones and leaves some out. Of roughly 77,000 clones in the sample, about nine tenths were seen once. V lost 0 bases and J 5 bases, leaving 13 bases between the germline ends. CDR3 length: 16 amino acids. The V gene's germline CDR1 is LGHNA and CDR2 YSLEER. Study conclusions and caveats: At 0.1 to 3.0 mg/kg and by week 6, clonal expansion occurred in CD4+ and CD8+ blood T cells. Clonal expansion was among the lowest in partial responders at 0.1-3.0 mg/kg, especially CD8+.

The receptor was isolated from an adult with an advanced solid tumor such as melanoma, head and neck, liver or kidney cancer. The V and J genes are TRBV4-3 and TRBJ1-4, with TRBD1 as a possible D gene (5 bases). The sequences come from CD4+ or CD8+ T cells sorted from blood, collected in a trial of the OX40 agonist ivuxolimab. As DNA, the CDR3 is TGCGCCAGCAGCCAAGACCTCGGGACGGCCAATGAAAAACTGTTTTTT. It codes for CASSQDLGTANEKLFF.